This T cell receptor (beta chain) was found in a study of beta chain features in type 1 diabetes. Study as a whole: Over all samples combined, 107,917,701 sorted cells were examined.

Investigators reverse transcribed all isolated RNA, so they sequenced expressed TCRB transcripts. Profiling relied on immunoSEQ multiplex PCR, and the TCRdb table lists in-frame clones only, not all of them. The sample comprises about 150,000 clones, under 9.5% of which are singletons, and approximately 0.54% rests with the top ten. CDR3 size: 14 residues. Germline trimming cut 5 bases from V and 5 bases from J; bases unmatched to any gene: 1. Germline CDR1 is SGHNT and CDR2 is YENEEA. General study points: The naive, central memory and Treg TCRB repertoires looked more alike in patients than they did in healthy donors. Possible PCR preference for shorter templates applied equally to patients and controls. The study found moderately but significantly shorter TCRB CDR3s in all four CD4+ subsets of Type 1 diabetes patients. Possibly, sequencing cDNA over-represented cells that had high TCR expression levels.

For this clone: No antigen is known for it.

The source of this sequence is a man younger than 35 with type 1 diabetes. The V call is TRBV11-3, the J call TRBJ2-1, with 12 bases identical to TRBD2. Sequencing used central memory CD4+ T cells from blood. This CDR3 reads CASSRTSGNNEQFF. CDR3 nucleotide sequence: TGTGCCAGCAGCCGGACTAGCGGGAACAATGAGCAGTTCTTC. The full variable domain, rest sourced from reference TRBV11-3 and TRBJ2-1, is EAGVVQSPRYKIIEKKQPVAFWCNPISGHNTLYWYLQNLGQGPELLIRYENEEAVDDSQLPKDRFSAERLKGVDSTLKIQPAELGDSAVYLCASSRTSGNNEQFFGPGTRLTVL.